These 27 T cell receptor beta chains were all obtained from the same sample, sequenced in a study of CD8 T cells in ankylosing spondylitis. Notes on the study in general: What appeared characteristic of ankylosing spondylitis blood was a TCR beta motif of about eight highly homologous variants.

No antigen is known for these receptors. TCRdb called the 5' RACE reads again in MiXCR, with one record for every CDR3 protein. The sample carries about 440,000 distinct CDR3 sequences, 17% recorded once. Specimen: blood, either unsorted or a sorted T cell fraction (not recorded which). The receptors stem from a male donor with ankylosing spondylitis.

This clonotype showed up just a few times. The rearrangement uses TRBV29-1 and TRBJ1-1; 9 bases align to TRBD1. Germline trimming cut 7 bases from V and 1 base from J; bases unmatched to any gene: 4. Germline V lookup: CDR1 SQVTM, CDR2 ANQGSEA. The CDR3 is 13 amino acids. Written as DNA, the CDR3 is TGCAGCGCCTCGACAGGGGGGAACACTGAAGCTTTCTTT. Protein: CSASTGGNTEAFF.

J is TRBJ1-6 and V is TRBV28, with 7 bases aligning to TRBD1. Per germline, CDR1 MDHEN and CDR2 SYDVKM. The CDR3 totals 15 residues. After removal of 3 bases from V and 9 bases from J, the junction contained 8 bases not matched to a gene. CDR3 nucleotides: TGTGCCAGCAGTTTTTCGAGGGGGCGGGTTTCACCCCTCCACTTT. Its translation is CASSFSRGRVSPLHF. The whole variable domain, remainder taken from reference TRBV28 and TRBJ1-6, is DVKVTQSSRYLVKRTGEKVFLECVQDMDHENMFWYRQDPGLGLRLIYFSYDVKMKEKGDIPEGYSVSREKKERFSLILESASTNQTSMYLCASSFSRGRVSPLHFGNGTRLTVT.

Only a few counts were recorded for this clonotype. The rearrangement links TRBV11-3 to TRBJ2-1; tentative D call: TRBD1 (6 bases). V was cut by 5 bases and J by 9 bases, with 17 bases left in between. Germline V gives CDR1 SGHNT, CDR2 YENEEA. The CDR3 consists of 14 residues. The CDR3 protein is CASSPGDPASEQFF. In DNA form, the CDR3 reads TGTGCCAGCAGCCCAGGGGACCCTGCCTCTGAGCAGTTCTTC.

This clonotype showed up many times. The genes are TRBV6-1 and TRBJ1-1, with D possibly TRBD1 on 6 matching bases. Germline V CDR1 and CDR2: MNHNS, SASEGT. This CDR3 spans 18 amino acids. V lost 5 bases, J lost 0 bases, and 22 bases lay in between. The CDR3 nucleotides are TGTGCCAGCAGTCCCCCGACAGGAACGCGGCTCCTGAACACTGAAGCTTTCTTT. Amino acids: CASSPPTGTRLLNTEAFF.

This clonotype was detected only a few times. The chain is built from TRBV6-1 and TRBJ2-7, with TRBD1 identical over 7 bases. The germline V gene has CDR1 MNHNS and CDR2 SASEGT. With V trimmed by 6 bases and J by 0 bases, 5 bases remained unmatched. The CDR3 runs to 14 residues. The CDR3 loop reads CASRSGTASYEQYF. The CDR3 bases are TGTGCCAGCAGGTCCGGGACAGCCTCCTACGAGCAGTACTTC.

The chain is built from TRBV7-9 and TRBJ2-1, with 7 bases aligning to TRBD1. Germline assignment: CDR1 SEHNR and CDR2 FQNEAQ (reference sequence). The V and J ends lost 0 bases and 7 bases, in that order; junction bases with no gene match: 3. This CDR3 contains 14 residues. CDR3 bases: TGTGCCAGCAGCTTAGCCACAGGGGCTAATGAGCAGTTCTTC. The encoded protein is CASSLATGANEQFF. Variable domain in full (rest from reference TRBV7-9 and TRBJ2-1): DTGVSQNPRHKITKRGQNVTFRCDPISEHNRLYWYRQTLGQGPEFLTYFQNEAQLEKSRLLSDRFSAERPKGSFSTLEIQRTEQGDSAMYLCASSLATGANEQFFGPGTRLTVL.

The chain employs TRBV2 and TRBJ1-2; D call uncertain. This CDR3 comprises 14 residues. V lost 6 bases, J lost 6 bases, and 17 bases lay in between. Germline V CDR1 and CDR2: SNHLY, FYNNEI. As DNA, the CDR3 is TGTGCCAGCAGGTCCAGGCGCTTGGTAAATGGCTACACCTTC. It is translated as CASRSRRLVNGYTF.

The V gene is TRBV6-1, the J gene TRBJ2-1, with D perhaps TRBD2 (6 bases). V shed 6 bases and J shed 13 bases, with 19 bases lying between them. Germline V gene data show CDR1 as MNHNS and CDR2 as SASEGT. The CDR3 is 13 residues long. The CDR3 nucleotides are TGTGCCAGCAGCTCACCCTCAAGGAGGGCCCAGTTCTTC. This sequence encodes CASSSPSRRAQFF.

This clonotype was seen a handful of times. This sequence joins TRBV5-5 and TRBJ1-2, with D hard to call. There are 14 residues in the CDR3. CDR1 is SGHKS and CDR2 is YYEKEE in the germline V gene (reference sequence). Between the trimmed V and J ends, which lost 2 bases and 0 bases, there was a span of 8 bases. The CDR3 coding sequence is TGTGCCAGCAGCTTTACCCACTCTAACTATGGCTACACCTTC. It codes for CASSFTHSNYGYTF.

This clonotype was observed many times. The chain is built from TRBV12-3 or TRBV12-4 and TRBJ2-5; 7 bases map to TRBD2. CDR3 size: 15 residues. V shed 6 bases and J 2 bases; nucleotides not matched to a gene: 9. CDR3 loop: CASRAPGGRQETQYF. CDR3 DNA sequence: TGTGCCAGCAGAGCGCCCGGGGGGAGGCAAGAGACCCAGTACTTC.

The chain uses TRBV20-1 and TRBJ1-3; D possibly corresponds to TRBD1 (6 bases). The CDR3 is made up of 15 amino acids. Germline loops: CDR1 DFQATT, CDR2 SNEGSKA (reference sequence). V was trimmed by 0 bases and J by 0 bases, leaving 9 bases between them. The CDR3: CSARDQGRSGNTIYF. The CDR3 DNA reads TGCAGTGCTAGAGATCAGGGGCGCTCTGGAAACACCATATATTTT.

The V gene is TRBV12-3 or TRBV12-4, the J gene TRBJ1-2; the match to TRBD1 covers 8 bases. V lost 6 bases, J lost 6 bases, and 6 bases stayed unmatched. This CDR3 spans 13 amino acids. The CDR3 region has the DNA TGTGCCAGCAGCCCCCCGGACAGGGATGGCTACACCTTC. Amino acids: CASSPPDRDGYTF.

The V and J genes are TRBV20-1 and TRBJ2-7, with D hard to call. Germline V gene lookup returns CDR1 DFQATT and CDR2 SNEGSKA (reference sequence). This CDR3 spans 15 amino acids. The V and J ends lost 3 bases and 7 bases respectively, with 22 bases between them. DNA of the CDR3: TGCAGTGCTAGCCCGAGGTCCTATCCAGCGAGGGAGCAGTACTTC. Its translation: CSASPRSYPAREQYF.

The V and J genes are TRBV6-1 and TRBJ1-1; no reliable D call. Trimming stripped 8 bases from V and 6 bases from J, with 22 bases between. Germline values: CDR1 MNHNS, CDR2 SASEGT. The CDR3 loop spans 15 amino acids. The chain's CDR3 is CASQNDGSSLAEAFF. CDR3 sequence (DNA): TGTGCCAGCCAAAACGACGGCAGCTCCTTGGCTGAAGCTTTCTTT.

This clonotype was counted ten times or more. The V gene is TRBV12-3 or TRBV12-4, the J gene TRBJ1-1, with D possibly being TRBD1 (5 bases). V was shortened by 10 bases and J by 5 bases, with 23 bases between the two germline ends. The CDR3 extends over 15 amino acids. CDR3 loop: CATQIQAGWGTEAFF. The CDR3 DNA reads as TGTGCCACCCAAATCCAGGCAGGTTGGGGGACTGAAGCTTTCTTT.

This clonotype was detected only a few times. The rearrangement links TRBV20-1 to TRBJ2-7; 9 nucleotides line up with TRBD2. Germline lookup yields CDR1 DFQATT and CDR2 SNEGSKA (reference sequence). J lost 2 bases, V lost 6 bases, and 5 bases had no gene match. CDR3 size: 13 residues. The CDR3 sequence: CSAVSGGTYEQYF. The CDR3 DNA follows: TGCAGTGCAGTTAGCGGGGGTACCTACGAGCAGTACTTC.

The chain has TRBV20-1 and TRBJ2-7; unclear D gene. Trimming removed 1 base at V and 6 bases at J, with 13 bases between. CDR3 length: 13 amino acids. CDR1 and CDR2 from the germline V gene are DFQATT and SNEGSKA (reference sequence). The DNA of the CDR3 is TGCAGTGCTAGAGGGCAAACAGTGGGCGAGCAGTACTTC. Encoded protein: CSARGQTVGEQYF.

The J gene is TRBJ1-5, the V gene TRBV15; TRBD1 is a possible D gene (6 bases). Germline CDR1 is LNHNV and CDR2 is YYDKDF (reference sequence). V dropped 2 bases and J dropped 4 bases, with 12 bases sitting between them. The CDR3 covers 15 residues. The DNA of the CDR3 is TGTGCCACCAGCAGATCGGGGGCAGTTAATCAGCCCCAGCATTTT. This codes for CATSRSGAVNQPQHF.

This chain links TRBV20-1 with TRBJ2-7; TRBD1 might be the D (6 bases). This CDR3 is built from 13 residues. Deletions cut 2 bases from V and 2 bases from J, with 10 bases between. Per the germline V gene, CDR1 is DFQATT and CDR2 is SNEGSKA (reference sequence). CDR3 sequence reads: CSARMDSPYEQYF. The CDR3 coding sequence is TGCAGTGCTAGAATGGACAGCCCCTACGAGCAGTACTTC.

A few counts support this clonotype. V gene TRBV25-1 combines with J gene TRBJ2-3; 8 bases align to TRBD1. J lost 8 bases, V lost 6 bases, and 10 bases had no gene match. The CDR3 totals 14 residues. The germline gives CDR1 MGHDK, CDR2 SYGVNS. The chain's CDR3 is CASSPGQGVSTQYF. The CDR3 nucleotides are TGTGCCAGCAGCCCCGGACAGGGAGTGAGTACGCAGTATTTT.

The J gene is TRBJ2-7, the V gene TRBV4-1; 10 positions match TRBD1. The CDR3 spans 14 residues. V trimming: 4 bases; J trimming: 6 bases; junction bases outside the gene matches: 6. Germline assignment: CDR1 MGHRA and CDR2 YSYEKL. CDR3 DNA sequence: TGCGCCAGCAGCCCTCCGACAGGGGGCTTCGAGCAGTACTTC. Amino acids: CASSPPTGGFEQYF.

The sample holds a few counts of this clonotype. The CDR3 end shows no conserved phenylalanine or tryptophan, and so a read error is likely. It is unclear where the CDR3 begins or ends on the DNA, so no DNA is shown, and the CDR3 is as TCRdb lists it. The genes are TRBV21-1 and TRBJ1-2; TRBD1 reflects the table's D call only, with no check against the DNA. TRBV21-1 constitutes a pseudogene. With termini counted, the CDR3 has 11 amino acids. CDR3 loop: CASSNHRGSIL.

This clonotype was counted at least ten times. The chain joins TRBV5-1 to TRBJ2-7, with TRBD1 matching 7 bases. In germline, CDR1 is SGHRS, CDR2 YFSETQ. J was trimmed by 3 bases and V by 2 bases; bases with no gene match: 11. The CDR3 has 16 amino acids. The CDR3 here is CASSFVTGTEYYEQYF. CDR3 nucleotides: TGCGCCAGCAGCTTTGTTACCGGGACAGAGTACTACGAGCAGTACTTC.

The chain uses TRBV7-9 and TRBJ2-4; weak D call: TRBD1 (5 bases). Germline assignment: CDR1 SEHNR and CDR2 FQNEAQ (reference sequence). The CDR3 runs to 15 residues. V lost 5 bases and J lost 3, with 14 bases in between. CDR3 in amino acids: CASSQPLGVKNIQYF. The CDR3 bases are TGTGCCAGCAGCCAGCCCCTAGGGGTCAAAAACATTCAGTACTTC.

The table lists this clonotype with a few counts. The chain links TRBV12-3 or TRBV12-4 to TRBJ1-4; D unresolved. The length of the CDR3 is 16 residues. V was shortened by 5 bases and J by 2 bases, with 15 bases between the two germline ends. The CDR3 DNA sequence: TGTGCCAGCAGTCGAGGTTGGGGATCCACTAATGAAAAACTGTTTTTT. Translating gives CASSRGWGSTNEKLFF.

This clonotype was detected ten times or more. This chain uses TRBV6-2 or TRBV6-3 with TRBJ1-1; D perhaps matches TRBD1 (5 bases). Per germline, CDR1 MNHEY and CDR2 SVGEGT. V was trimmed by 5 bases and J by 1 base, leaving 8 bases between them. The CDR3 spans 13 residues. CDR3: CASSPRGNTEAFF. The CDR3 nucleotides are TGTGCCAGCAGTCCTAGGGGGAACACTGAAGCTTTCTTT.

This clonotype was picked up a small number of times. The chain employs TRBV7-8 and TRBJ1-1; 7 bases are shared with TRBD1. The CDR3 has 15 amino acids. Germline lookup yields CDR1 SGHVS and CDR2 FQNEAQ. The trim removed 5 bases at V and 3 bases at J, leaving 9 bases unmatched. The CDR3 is CASSPQTGWDTEAFF. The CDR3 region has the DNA TGTGCCAGCAGCCCCCAGACAGGGTGGGACACTGAAGCTTTCTTT. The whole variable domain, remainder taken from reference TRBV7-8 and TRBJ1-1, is GAGVSQSPRYKVAKRGQDVALRCDPISGHVSLFWYQQALGQGPEFLTYFQNEAQLDKSGLPSDRFFAERPEGSVSTLKIQRTQQEDSAVYLCASSPQTGWDTEAFFGQGTRLTVV.